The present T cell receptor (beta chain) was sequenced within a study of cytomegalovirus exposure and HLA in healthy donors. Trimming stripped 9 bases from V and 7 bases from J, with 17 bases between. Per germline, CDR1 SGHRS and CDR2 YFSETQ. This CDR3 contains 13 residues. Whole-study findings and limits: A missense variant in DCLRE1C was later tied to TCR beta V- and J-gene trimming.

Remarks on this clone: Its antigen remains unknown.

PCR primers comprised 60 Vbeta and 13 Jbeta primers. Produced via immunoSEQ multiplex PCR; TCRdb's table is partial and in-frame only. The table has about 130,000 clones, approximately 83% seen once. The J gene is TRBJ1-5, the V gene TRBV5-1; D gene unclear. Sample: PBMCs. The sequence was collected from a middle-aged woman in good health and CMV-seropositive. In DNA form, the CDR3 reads TGCGCCATACCTTTCGGGGTTGGACAGCCCCAGCATTTT. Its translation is CAIPFGVGQPQHF. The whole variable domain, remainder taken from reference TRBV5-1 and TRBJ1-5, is KAGVTQTPRYLIKTRGQQVTLSCSPISGHRSVSWYQQTPGQGLQFLFEYFSETQRNKGNFPGRFSGRQFSNSRSEMNVSTLELGDSALYLCAIPFGVGQPQHFGDGTRLSIL.